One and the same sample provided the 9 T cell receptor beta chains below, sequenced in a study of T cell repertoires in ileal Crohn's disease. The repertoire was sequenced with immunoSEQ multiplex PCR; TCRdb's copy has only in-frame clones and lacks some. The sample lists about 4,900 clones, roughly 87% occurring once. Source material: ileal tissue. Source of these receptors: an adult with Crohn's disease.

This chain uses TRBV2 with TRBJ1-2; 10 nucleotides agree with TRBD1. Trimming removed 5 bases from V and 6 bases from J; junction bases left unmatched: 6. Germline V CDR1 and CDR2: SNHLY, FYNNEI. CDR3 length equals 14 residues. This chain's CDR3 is CASSSDRGFDGYTF. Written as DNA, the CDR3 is TGTGCCAGCAGTTCGGACAGGGGGTTCGATGGCTACACCTTC.

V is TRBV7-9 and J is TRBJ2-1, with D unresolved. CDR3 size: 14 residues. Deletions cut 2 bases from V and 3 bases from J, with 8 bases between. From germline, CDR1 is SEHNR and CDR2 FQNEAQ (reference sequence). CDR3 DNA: TGTGCCAGCAGCTTAACAGACCTCTACAATGAGCAGTTCTTC. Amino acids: CASSLTDLYNEQFF.

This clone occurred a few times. The CDR3 coding sequence is TGTGCCAGCAGCTCTGCCCCCACAACCAACACTGAAGCTTTCTTT. It yields the protein CASSSAPTTNTEAFF. This chain connects TRBV7-9 to TRBJ1-1; unclear D gene. The CDR3 totals 15 residues. V was clipped by 4 bases and J by 2 bases, with 14 bases between them. The germline V gene encodes CDR1 SEHNR and CDR2 FQNEAQ (reference sequence).

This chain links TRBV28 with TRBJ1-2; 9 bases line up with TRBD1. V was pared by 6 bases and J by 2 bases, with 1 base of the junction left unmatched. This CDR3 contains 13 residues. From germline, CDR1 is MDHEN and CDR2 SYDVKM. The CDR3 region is CASRGTGNYGYTF. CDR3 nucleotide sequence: TGTGCCAGCAGAGGGACAGGGAACTATGGCTACACCTTC.

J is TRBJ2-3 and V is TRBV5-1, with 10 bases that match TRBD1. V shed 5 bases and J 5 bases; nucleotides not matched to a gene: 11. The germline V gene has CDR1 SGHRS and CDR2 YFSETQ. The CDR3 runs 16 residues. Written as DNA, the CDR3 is TGCGCCAGCAGTACGAGCGTGGACAGGGGGTTAGATACGCAGTATTTT. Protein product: CASSTSVDRGLDTQYF.

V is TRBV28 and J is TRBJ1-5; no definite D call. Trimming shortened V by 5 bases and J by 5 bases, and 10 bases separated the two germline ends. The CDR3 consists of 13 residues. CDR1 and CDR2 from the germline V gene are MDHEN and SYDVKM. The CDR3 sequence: CASSNYQYQPQHF. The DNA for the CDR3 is TGTGCCAGCAGTAATTATCAGTATCAGCCCCAGCATTTT.

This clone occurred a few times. CDR3 region: CASKRTGAAYEQYF. Here the CDR3 DNA reads TGTGCCAGCAAGAGGACAGGGGCTGCCTACGAGCAGTACTTC. This chain connects TRBV28 to TRBJ2-7; 9 bases line up with TRBD1. Germline V lookup: CDR1 MDHEN, CDR2 SYDVKM. Germline trimming cut 7 bases from V and 2 bases from J; bases unmatched to any gene: 6. The CDR3 length is 14 residues.

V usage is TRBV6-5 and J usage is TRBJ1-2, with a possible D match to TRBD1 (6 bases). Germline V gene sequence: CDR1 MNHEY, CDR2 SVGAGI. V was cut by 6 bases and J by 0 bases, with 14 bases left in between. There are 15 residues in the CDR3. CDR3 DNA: TGTGCCAGCAGGGGATTACAGGGATCTAACTATGGCTACACCTTC. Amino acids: CASRGLQGSNYGYTF.

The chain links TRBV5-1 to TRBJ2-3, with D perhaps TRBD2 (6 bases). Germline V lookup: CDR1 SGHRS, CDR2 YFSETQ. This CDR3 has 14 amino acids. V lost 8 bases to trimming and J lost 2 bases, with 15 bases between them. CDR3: CASYVGGFTDTQYF. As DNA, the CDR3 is TGCGCCAGTTACGTCGGGGGTTTCACAGATACGCAGTATTTT. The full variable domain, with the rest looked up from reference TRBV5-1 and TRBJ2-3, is KAGVTQTPRYLIKTRGQQVTLSCSPISGHRSVSWYQQTPGQGLQFLFEYFSETQRNKGNFPGRFSGRQFSNSRSEMNVSTLELGDSALYLCASYVGGFTDTQYFGPGTRLTVL.